The 4 T cell receptor beta chains below come from one sample, sequenced in a study of control samples from healthy donors and cancer patients. Repertoires were generated with immunoSEQ multiplex PCR, while TCRdb's copy carries only in-frame clones and drops some. The sample holds roughly 21,000 clones; around 80% are singletons and the top ten take roughly 24%. The material sequenced was PBMCs. The receptors shown here come from a man between 60 and 75 years old with colorectal cancer.

The CDR3 loop is CASSLPGTGIGELFF. The CDR3 coding sequence is TGTGCCAGCAGCCTGCCCGGGACAGGGATCGGGGAGCTGTTTTTT. The gene calls are TRBV6-5 and TRBJ2-2, with TRBD1 identical over 9 bases. V was pared by 6 bases and J by 7 bases, with 9 bases of the junction left unmatched. CDR3 length equals 15 residues. In germline, CDR1 is MNHEY, CDR2 SVGAGI.

This clone was picked up one time. J is TRBJ1-1 and V is TRBV2; 9 bases line up with TRBD1. The CDR3 contains 16 residues. The V and J ends lost 9 bases and 4 bases, in that order; junction bases with no gene match: 15. Germline-derived CDR1 and CDR2 are SNHLY and FYNNEI. The chain's CDR3 is CARVMDRGPLSTEAFF. For the CDR3, the DNA is TGTGCCAGGGTGATGGACAGGGGCCCCCTGAGCACTGAAGCTTTCTTT.

This clone occurred once. The chain links TRBV18 to TRBJ2-3; D remains unclear. Trimming pared 6 bases from V and 0 bases from J, leaving 10 bases between. Germline loops: CDR1 KGHSH, CDR2 LQKENI. This CDR3 comprises 14 residues. CDR3 bases: TGTGCCAGCTCGCCGAGCCTTAGCACAGATACGCAGTATTTT. It specifies CASSPSLSTDTQYF.

The chain links TRBV12-3 or TRBV12-4 to TRBJ2-1, with a weak D call TRBD2 (5 bases). The length of the CDR3 is 13 residues. V shed 7 bases and J shed 3 bases, with 10 bases lying between them. CDR3 nucleotides: TGTGCCAGCACCCCCGGGGACTACAATGAGCAGTTCTTC. Amino acid sequence: CASTPGDYNEQFF.